A selection of T cell receptor beta chains follows, all from one sample in a study of monozygotic twins with inflammatory bowel disease. Following a re-call of the 5' RACE reads, TCRdb has one entry per CDR3 protein and lacks DNA. Here the sample table reports more than 300,000 distinct CDR3 sequences. Source material: blood. These receptors were taken from a human donor with ulcerative colitis or Crohn's disease, or a healthy co-twin of an affected twin (not recorded which). CDR3s include the opening cysteine and the closing phenylalanine or tryptophan.

V gene	CDR3 length	J gene	CDR3 protein
TRBV28	18	TRBJ1-5	CASRFDRDRVRGNQPQHF
TRBV5-5	14	TRBJ2-7	CASSYAGGAYEQYF
TRBV7-2	16	TRBJ1-3	CASSLDRAGSGNTIYF
TRBV5-1	13	TRBJ1-4	CASSLEGHEKLFF
TRBV19	18	TRBJ2-1	CASSMGGPSGGTYNEQFF
TRBV5-1	16	TRBJ2-2	CASSLLGASNTGELFF
TRBV4-3	14	TRBJ1-2	CASSQEGTGVGYTF
TRBV7-2	14	TRBJ2-5	CASSSSRASETQYF
TRBV29-1	13	TRBJ1-5	CSVRVGGNQPQHF
TRBV6-2/TRBV6-3	16	TRBJ2-7	CASRHRDVHTSYEQYF
TRBV10-2	17	TRBJ2-5	CASSPRDRGVWQETQYF
TRBV12-3/TRBV12-4	14	TRBJ2-7	CASSPTPGTGRQYF
TRBV12-3/TRBV12-4	13	TRBJ2-7	CASSLRVPYEQYF
TRBV18	19	TRBJ2-6	CASSLNGGGLSSGANVLTF
TRBV4-3	17	TRBJ1-1	CASSPWDRGQANTEAFF
TRBV27	12	TRBJ2-2	CASSRITGELFF
TRBV2	13	TRBJ1-6	CASSEAPEGPLHF
TRBV24-1	15	TRBJ2-2	CATSRTSGKTGELFF
TRBV7-3	14	TRBJ2-2	CASSLSPNTGELFF
TRBV5-1	15	TRBJ2-4	CASSLTGDRPNIQYF
TRBV24-1	15	TRBJ2-1	CATSDLGDRNNEQFF
TRBV6-2/TRBV6-3	15	TRBJ1-6	CASNRDRSYNSPLHF
TRBV30	13	TRBJ1-2	CAWSRDGIYGYTF
TRBV19	15	TRBJ2-2	CASSPRGPNTGELFF
TRBV6-2/TRBV6-3	16	TRBJ2-1	CASSSPGGGSYNEQFF
TRBV15	17	TRBJ1-2	CATSRDSTPPILYGYTF
TRBV20-1	16	TRBJ2-7	CSARDTGQGPSYEQYF
TRBV9	16	TRBJ1-2	CASTKYRDRANYGYTF
TRBV5-5	16	TRBJ2-1	CASSLFGLAVDNEQFF
TRBV4-3	16	TRBJ2-2	CASSQEMPGDTGELFF
TRBV27	16	TRBJ2-3	CASSSRDRDRTDTQYF